This TCR beta chain was profiled in a study of cytomegalovirus exposure and HLA in healthy donors. From germline, CDR1 is SGHDN and CDR2 FVKESK. V dropped 7 bases and J dropped 11; count of bases not matched to a gene: 10. The CDR3 covers 12 residues. The PCR contained 60 Vbeta and 13 Jbeta primers. Sequencing used immunoSEQ multiplex PCR; TCRdb keeps in-frame clones, though not all of them. The sample includes 150,000 to 200,000 clones, roughly 82% of them seen just once. The sequenced material came from PBMCs. This clonotype originated in a woman between 50 and 59 years old in good health and CMV-seronegative. The chain joins TRBV14 to TRBJ1-1; 7 bases fit TRBD1. The CDR3 nucleotides read TGTGCCAGCAAACATCAGGGGGACGAGGCTTTCTTT. It translates to CASKHQGDEAFF.